Described below is a single T cell receptor beta chain sequence and its context. Its target is unknown. This CDR3 region has 17 residues. Germline V gene sequence: CDR1 LGHNA, CDR2 YNFKEQ. V was clipped by 0 bases and J by 5 bases; unmatched bases: 9. Sequencing used immunoSEQ multiplex PCR; TCRdb keeps in-frame clones, though not all of them. The sample carries nearly 110,000 clones, about 87% recorded once. The record originates from a study of graft-versus-host responses after intestinal transplantation. This chain joins TRBV4-2 and TRBJ2-5; 10 positions agree with TRBD2. The sequence derives from a human donor who was the organ donor for an intestinal transplant. The specimen was unstimulated CD4+ T cells sorted from spleen or lymph node cells, collected before transplant. The CDR3 bases are TGTGCCAGCAGCCAAGATTACAGCGGGAGGGCCCTGGAGACCCAGTACTTC. This translates into CASSQDYSGRALETQYF.